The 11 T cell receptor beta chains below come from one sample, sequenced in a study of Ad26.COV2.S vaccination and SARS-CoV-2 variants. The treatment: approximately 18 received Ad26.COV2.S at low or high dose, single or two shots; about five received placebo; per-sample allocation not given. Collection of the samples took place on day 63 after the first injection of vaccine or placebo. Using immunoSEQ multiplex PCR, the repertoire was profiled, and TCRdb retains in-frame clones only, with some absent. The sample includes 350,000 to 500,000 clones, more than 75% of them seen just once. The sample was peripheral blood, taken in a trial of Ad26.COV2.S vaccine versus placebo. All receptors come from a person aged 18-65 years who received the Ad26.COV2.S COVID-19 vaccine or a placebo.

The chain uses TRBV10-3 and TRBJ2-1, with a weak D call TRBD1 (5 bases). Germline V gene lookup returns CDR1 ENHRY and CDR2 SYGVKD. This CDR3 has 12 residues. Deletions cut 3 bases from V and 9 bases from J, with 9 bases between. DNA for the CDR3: TGTGCCATCAGTGAAGGACATATTGAGCAGTTCTTC. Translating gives CAISEGHIEQFF.

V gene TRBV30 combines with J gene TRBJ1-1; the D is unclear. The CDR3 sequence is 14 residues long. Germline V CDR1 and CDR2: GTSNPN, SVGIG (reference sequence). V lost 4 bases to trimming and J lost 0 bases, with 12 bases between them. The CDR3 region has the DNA TGTGCCTGGACCCTCGGGCTGATGAACACTGAAGCTTTCTTT. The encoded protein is CAWTLGLMNTEAFF.

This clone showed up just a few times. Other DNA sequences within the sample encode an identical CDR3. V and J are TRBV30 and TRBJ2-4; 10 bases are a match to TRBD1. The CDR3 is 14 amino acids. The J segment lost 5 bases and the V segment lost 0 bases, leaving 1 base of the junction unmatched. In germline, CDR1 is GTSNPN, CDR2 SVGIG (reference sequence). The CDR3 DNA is TGTGCCTGGAGTGTAGGGACAGGGGAAAACATTCAGTACTTC. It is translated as CAWSVGTGENIQYF.

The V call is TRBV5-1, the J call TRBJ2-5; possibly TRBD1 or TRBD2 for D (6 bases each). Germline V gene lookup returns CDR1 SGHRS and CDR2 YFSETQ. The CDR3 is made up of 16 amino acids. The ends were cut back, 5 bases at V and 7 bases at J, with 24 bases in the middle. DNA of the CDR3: TGCGCCAGCAGGGCCACATGGGACCCAGAGGGGGGGACCCAGTACTTC. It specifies CASRATWDPEGGTQYF.

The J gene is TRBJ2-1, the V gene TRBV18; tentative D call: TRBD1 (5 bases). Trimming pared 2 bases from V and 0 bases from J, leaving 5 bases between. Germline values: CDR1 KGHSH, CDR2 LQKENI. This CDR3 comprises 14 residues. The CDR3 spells CASSPTGSYNEQFF. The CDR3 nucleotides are TGTGCCAGCTCACCAACAGGCTCCTACAATGAGCAGTTCTTC.

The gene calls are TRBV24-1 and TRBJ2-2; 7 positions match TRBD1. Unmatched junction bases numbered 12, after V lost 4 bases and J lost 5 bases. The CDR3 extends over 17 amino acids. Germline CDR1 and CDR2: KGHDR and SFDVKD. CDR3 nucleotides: TGTGCCACCAGTGACCATTACAGGGGTCAAGGTACCGGGGAGCTGTTTTTT. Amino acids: CATSDHYRGQGTGELFF.

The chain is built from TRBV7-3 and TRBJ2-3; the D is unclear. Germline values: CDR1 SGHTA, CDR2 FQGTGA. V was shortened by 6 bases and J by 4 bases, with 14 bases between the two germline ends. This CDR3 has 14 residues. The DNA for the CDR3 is TGTGCCAGCAGTCCCGGTGGGTACCCAGATACGCAGTATTTT. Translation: CASSPGGYPDTQYF.

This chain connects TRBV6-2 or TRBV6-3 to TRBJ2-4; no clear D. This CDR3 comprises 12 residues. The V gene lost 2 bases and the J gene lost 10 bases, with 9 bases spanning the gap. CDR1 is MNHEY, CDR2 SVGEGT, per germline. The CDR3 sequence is CASSYSTLIQYF. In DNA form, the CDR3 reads TGTGCCAGCAGTTACAGTACCCTGATTCAGTACTTC.

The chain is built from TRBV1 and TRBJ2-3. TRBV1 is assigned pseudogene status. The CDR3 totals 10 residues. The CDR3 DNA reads TGCACCAGCAGGGGGGATACGCAGTATTTT. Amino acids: CTSRGDTQYF.

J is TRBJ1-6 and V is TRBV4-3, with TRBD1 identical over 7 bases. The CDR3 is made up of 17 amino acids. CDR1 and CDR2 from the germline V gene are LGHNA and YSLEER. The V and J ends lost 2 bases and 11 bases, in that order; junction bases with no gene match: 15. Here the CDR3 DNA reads TGCGCCAGCAGCCAACTAGGCCCCGCGACAGGGAGGACACCCCTCCACTTT. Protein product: CASSQLGPATGRTPLHF.

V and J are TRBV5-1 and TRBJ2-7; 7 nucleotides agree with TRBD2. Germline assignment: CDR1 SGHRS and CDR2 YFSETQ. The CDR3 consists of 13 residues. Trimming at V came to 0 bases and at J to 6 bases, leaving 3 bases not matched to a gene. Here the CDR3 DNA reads TGCGCCAGCAGCTTGGATTGGGGGGGCGAGCAGTACTTC. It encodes CASSLDWGGEQYF.